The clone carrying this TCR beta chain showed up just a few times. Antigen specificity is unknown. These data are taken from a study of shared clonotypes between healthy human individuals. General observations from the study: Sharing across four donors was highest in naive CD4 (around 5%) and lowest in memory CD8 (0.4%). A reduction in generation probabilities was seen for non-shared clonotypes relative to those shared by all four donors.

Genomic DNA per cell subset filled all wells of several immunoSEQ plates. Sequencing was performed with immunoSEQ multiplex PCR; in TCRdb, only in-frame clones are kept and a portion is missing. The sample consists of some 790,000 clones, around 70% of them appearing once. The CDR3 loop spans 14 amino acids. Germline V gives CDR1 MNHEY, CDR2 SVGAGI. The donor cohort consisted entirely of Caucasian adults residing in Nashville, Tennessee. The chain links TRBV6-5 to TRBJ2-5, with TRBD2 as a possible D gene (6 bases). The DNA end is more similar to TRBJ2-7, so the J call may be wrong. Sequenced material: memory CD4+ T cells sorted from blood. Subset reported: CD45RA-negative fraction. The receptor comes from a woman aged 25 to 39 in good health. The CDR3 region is CASRRDFSSYEQYF. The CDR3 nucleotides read TGTGCCAGCAGAAGGGACTTCTCCTCCTACGAGCAGTACTTC.